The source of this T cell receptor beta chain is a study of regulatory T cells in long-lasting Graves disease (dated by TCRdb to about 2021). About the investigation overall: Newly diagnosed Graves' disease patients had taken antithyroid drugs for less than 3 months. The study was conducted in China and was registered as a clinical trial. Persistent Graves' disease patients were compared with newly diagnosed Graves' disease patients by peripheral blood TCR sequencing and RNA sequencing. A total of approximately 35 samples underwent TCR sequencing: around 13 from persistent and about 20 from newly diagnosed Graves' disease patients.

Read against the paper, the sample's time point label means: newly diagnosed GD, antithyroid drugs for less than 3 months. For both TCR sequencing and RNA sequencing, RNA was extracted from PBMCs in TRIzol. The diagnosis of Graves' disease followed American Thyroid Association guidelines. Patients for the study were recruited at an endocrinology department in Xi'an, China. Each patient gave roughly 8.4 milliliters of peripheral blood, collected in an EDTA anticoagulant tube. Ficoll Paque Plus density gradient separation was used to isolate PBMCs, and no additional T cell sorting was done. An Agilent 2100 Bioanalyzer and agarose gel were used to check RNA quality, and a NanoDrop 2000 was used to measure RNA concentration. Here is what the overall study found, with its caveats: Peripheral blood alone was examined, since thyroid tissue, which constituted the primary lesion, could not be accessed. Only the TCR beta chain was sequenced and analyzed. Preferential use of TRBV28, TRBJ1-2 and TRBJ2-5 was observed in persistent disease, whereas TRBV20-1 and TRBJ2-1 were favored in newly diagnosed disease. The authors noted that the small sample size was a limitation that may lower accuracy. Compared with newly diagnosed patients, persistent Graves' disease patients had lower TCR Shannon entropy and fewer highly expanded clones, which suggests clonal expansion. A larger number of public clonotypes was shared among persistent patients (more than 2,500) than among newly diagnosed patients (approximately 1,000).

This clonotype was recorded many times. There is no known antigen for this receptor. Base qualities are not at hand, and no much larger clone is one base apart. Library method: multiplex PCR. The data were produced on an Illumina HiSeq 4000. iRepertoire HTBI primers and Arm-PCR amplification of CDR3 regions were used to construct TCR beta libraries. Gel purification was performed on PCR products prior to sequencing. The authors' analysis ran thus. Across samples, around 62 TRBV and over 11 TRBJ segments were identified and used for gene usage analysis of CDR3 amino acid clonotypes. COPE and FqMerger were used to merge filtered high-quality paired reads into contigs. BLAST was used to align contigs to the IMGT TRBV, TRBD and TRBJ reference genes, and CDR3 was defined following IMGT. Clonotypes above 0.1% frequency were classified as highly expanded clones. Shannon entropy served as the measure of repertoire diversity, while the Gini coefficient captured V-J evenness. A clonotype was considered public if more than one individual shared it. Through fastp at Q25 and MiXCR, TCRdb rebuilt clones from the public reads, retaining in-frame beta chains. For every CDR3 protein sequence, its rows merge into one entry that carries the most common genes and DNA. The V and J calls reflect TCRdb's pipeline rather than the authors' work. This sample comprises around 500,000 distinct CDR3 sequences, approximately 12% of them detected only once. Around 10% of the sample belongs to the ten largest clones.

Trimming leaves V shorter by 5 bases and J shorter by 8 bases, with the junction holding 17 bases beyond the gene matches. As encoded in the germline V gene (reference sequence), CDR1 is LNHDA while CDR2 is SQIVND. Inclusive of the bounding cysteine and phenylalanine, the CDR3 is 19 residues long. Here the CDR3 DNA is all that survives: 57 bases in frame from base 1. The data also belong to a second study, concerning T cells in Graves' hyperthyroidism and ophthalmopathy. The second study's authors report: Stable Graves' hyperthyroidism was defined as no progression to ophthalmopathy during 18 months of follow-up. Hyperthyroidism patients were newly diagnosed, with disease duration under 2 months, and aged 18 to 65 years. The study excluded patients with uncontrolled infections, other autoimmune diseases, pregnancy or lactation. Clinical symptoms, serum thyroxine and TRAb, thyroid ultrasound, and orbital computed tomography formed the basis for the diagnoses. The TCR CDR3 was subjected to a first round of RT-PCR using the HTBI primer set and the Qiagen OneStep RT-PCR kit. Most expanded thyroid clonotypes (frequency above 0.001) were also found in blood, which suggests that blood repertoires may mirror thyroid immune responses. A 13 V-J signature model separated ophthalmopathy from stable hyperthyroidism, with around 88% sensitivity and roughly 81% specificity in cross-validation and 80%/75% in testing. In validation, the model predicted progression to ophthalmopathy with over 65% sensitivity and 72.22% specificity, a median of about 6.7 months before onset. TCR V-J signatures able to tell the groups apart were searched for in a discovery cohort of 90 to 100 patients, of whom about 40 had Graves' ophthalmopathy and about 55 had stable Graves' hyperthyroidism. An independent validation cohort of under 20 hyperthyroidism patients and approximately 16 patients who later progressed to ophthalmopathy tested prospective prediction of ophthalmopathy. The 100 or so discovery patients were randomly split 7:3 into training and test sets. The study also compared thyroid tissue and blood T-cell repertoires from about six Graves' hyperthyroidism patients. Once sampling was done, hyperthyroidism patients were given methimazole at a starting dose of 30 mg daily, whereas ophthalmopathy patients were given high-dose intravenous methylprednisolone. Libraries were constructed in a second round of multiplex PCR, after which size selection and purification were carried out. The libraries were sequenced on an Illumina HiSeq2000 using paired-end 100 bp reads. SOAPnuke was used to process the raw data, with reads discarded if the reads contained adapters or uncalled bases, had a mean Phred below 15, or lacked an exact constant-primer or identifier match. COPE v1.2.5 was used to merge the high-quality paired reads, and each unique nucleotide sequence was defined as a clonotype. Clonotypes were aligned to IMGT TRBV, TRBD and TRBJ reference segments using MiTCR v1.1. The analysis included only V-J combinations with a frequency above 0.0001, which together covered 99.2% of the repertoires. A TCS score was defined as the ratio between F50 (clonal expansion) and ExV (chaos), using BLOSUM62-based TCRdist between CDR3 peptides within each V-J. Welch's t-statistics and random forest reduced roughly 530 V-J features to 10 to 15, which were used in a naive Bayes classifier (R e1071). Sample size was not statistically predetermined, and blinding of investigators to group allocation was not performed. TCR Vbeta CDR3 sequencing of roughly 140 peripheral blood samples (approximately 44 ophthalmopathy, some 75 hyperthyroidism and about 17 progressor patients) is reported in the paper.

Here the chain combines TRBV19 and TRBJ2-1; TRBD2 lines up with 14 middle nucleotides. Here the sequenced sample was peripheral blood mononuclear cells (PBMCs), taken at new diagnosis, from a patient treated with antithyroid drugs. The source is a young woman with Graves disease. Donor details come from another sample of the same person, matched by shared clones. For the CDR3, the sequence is CASSFPHKTSGRDVDEQFF. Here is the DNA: TGTGCCAGTAGTTTCCCCCATAAGACTAGCGGGAGGGATGTGGATGAGCAGTTCTTC.